This is a list of T cell receptor beta chains from one sample in a study of T cell responses to AZD1222 COVID-19 vaccine. Method: immunoSEQ multiplex PCR; TCRdb's copy keeps in-frame clones and lacks some. The sample has around 130,000 clones; about 85% are singletons. Material: peripheral blood, obtained on day 0 of AZD1222 vaccination. The receptors were sampled from an adult in good health. Both conserved end residues are part of each CDR3. The D gene is left open where the match is weak. Rows give clone size only sometimes, using once, few, many, or a class for an expanded clone.

V gene: TRBV28; D gene: TRBD1; clone size: -; J gene: TRBJ2-7; CDR3 protein: CASSLGTGGREQYF; CDR3 DNA: TGTGCCAGCAGTTTGGGGACAGGGGGTCGCGAGCAGTACTTC
V gene: TRBV28; D gene: -; clone size: -; J gene: TRBJ1-2; CDR3 protein: CASSPGPTNYGYTF; CDR3 DNA: TGTGCCAGCAGCCCAGGGCCTACTAACTATGGCTACACCTTC
V gene: TRBV12-3/TRBV12-4; D gene: -; clone size: -; J gene: TRBJ2-1; CDR3 protein: CASSFGWEGQQFF; CDR3 DNA: TGTGCCAGCAGTTTTGGTTGGGAAGGGCAGCAGTTCTTC
V gene: TRBV30; D gene: -; clone size: few; J gene: TRBJ2-7; CDR3 protein: CAWSDRLGRSSEGEQYF; CDR3 DNA: TGTGCCTGGAGTGACCGTCTCGGCCGCTCGTCCGAGGGCGAGCAGTACTTC
V gene: TRBV2; D gene: TRBD1; clone size: -; J gene: TRBJ1-1; CDR3 protein: CASSVAGQGALTEAFF; CDR3 DNA: TGTGCCAGCAGTGTGGCGGGACAGGGGGCTTTGACTGAAGCTTTCTTT
V gene: TRBV28; D gene: -; clone size: -; J gene: TRBJ1-2; CDR3 protein: CASSLVGRPAYGYTF; CDR3 DNA: TGTGCCAGCAGTTTAGTAGGAAGACCGGCGTATGGCTACACCTTC
V gene: TRBV3-1/TRBV3-2; D gene: TRBD1; clone size: -; J gene: TRBJ1-3; CDR3 protein: CASSPKTGLSSGNTIYF; CDR3 DNA: TGTGCCAGCAGCCCGAAGACAGGGTTAAGCTCTGGAAACACCATATATTTT
V gene: TRBV4-3; D gene: TRBD2; clone size: -; J gene: TRBJ2-7; CDR3 protein: CASSQAGGSGEQYF; CDR3 DNA: TGCGCCAGCAGCCAAGCGGGAGGGTCTGGGGAGCAGTACTTC
V gene: TRBV12-3/TRBV12-4; D gene: -; clone size: -; J gene: TRBJ2-7; CDR3 protein: CASSPETYEQYF; CDR3 DNA: TGTGCCAGCAGCCCTGAAACTTACGAGCAGTACTTC
V gene: TRBV5-6; D gene: -; clone size: -; J gene: TRBJ1-1; CDR3 protein: CASSPGGRVFTEAFF; CDR3 DNA: TGTGCCAGCAGCCCCGGGGGGCGGGTGTTCACTGAAGCTTTCTTT
V gene: TRBV28; D gene: -; clone size: -; J gene: TRBJ1-6; CDR3 protein: CASNSRGGSPLHF; CDR3 DNA: TGTGCCAGCAATTCCCGAGGGGGGTCACCCCTCCACTTT
V gene: TRBV27; D gene: TRBD1; clone size: -; J gene: TRBJ2-1; CDR3 protein: CASSPGQLYNEQFF; CDR3 DNA: TGTGCCAGCAGCCCGGGACAGCTATACAATGAGCAGTTCTTC
V gene: TRBV23-1; D gene: -; clone size: once; J gene: TRBJ1-2; CDR3 protein: CASSHPGTSQNYGYTF; CDR3 DNA: TGCGCCAGCAGTCATCCCGGGACATCGCAGAACTATGGCTACACCTTC